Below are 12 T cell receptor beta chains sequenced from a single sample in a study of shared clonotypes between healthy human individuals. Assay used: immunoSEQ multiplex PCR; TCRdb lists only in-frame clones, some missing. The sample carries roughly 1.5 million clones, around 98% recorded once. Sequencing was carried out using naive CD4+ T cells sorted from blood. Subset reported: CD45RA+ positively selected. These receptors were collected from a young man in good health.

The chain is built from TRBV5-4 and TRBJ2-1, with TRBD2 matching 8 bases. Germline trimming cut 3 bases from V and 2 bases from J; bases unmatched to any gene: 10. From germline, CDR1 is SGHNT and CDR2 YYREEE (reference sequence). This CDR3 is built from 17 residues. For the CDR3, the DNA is TGTGCCAGCAGCTCCCCCTCTCGGGGGGGCACCTACAATGAGCAGTTCTTC. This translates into CASSSPSRGGTYNEQFF.

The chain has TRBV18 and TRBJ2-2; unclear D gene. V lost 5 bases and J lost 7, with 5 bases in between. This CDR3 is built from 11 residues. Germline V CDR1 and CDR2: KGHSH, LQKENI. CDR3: CASSASGELFF. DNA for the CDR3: TGTGCCAGCTCAGCCAGCGGGGAGCTGTTTTTT.

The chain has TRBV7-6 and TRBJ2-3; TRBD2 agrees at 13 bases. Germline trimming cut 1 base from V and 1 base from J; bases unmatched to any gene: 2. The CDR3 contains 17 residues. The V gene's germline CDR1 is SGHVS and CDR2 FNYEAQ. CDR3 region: CASSLGGLAGRTDTQYF. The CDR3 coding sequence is TGTGCCAGCAGCTTAGGGGGACTAGCGGGACGCACAGATACGCAGTATTTT.

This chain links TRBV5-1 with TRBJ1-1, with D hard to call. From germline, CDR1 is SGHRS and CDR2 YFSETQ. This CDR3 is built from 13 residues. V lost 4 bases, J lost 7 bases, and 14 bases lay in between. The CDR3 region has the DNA TGCGCCAGCAGCCCCTCCTCGTCGGTTGAAGCTTTCTTT. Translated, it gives CASSPSSSVEAFF.

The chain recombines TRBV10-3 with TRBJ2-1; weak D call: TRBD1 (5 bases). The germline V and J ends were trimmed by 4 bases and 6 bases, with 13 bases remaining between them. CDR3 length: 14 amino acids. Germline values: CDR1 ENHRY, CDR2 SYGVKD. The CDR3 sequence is CAISVGAAGNEQFF. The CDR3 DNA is TGTGCCATCAGTGTAGGGGCTGCAGGCAATGAGCAGTTCTTC.

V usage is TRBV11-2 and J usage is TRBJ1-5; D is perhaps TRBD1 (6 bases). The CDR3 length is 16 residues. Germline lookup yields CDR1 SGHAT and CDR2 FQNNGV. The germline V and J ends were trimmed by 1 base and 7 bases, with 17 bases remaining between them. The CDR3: CASSLAGGAGAQPQHF. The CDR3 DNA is TGTGCCAGCAGCTTAGCGGGGGGCGCAGGGGCACAGCCCCAGCATTTT.

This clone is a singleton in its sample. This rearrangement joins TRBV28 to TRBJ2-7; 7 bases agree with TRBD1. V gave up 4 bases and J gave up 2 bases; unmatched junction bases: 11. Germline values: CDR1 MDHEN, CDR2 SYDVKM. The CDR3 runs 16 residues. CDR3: CASSSTNGDRAYEQYF. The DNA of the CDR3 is TGTGCCAGCAGTTCGACTAATGGGGACAGAGCCTACGAGCAGTACTTC.

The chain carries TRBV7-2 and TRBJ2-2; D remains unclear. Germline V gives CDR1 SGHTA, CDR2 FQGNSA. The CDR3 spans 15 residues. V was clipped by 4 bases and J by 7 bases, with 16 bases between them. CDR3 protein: CASSSSLRIGGELFF. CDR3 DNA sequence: TGTGCCAGCAGCTCCTCTCTTCGGATCGGCGGGGAGCTGTTTTTT. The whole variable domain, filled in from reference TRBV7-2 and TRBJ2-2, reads GAGVSQSPSNKVTEKGKDVELRCDPISGHTALYWYRQSLGQGLEFLIYFQGNSAPDKSGLPSDRFSAERTGGSVSTLTIQRTQQEDSAVYLCASSSSLRIGGELFFGEGSRLTVL.

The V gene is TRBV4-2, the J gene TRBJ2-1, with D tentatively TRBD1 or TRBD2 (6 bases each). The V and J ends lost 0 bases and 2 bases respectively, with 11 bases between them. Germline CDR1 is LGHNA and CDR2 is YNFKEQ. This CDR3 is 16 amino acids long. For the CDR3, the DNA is TGTGCCAGCAGCCAAGAGGGCGGGACAACCTACAATGAGCAGTTCTTC. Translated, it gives CASSQEGGTTYNEQFF.

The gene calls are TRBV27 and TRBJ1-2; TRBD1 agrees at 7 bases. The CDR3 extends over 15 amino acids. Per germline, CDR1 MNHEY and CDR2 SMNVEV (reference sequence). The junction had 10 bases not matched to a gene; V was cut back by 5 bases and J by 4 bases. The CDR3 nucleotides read TGTGCCAGCAGTCGCCTGGAGGGGGCGGGCTATGGCTACACCTTC. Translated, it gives CASSRLEGAGYGYTF.

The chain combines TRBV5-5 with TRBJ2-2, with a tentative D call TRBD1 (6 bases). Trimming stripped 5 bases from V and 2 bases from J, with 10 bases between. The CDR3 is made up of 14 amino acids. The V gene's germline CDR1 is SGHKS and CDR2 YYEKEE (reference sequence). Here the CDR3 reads CASRSGTNTGELFF. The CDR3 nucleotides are TGTGCCAGCAGATCCGGGACAAACACCGGGGAGCTGTTTTTT.

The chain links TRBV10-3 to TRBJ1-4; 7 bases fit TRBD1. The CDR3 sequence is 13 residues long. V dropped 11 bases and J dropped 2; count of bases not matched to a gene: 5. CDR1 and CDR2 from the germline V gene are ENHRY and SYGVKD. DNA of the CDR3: TGTGCCGCCCAGGGACAGACTAATGAAAAACTGTTTTTT. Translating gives CAAQGQTNEKLFF.